A single count supports the clone carrying this TCR beta chain. Its antigen is as yet unknown. Possible read error: a much larger clone is one base away. This entry belongs to a study of regulatory T cells in long-lasting Graves disease. General study findings and limits: The number of shared public clonotypes was higher in persistent patients (fewer than 3,000) than new patients (roughly 970). Among samples with persistent disease, TRBV28, TRBJ1-2 and TRBJ2-5 were favored.

The CDR3 sequence is 17 residues long. The J segment lost 4 bases and the V segment lost 2 bases, leaving 13 bases of the junction unmatched. Specified time point: newly diagnosed GD, antithyroid drugs for less than 3 months. The authors made the TCR library using RNA they extracted from PBMCs. The TCR beta library used iRepertoire HTBI primers with Arm-PCR amplification of CDR3. TCRdb reprocessed the multiplex PCR reads via MiXCR and lists one record per CDR3 protein. There are fewer than 650,000 distinct CDR3 sequences in the sample; about 16% occur only once, and more than 10% lies in the top ten. These data also featured in a second study, about T cells in Graves' hyperthyroidism and ophthalmopathy.

This chain links TRBV12-3 or TRBV12-4 with TRBJ2-5; 7 positions match TRBD2. This TCR came from a man between 18 and 35 years old with Graves disease. The source was peripheral blood mononuclear cells (PBMCs), collected at new diagnosis, from a patient treated with antithyroid drugs. CDR3 sequence reads: CASSLFSRGRRGETQYF. The CDR3 coding sequence is TGTGCCAGCAGTTTATTTTCCCGCGGGAGAAGGGGAGAGACCCAGTACTTC.